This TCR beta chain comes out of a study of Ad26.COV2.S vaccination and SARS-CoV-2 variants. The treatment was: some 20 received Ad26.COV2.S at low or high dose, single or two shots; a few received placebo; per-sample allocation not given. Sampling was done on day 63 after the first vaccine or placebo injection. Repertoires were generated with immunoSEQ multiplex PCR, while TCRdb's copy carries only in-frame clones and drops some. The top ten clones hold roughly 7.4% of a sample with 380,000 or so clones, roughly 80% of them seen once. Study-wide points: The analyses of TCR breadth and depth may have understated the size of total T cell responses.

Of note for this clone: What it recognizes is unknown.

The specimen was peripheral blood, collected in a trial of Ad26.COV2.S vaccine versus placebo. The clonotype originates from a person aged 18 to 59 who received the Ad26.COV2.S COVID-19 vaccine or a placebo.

The CDR3 spells CASRAWDRAESSYEQYF. The CDR3 DNA reads TGCGCCAGCAGAGCTTGGGACAGGGCGGAATCATCCTACGAGCAGTACTTC. The chain employs TRBV23-1 and TRBJ2-7; 9 nucleotides line up with TRBD1. TRBV23-1 is noted as an ORF with a role that remains uncertain. The CDR3 sequence is 17 residues long. V dropped 6 bases and J dropped 1; count of bases not matched to a gene: 13.